This TCR beta chain came from a study of blood T cell repertoires in COVID-19. TCRdb keeps only in-frame clones here, not all; method: immunoSEQ multiplex PCR. This sample has about 120,000 clones, with 82% found just once. The J segment lost 5 bases and the V segment lost 4 bases, leaving 5 bases of the junction unmatched. The CDR3 is 16 amino acids. Germline assignment: CDR1 SGHKS and CDR2 YYEKEE (reference sequence). The sequencing input was peripheral blood. The genes are TRBV5-5 and TRBJ2-2, with 13 bases that match TRBD2. This sequence was found in a human donor in a cohort sampled during active COVID-19. The CDR3 bases are TGTGCCAGCAGCCGGGGGACTAGCGGGGCGACCGGGGAGCTGTTTTTT. Protein product: CASSRGTSGATGELFF.